Each of the 32 T cell receptor beta chains below was sequenced from the same sample in a study of identical twins. TCRdb independently ran MiXCR on the 5' RACE reads; one entry per CDR3 protein. The data contain around 1.7 million distinct CDR3 sequences, about 32% of them seen just once; the ten biggest clones take up 0.25% to 0.3%. Sequencing used cord blood. These receptors came from a newborn girl in good health.

This clonotype was observed many times. V and J are TRBV4-2 and TRBJ2-7, with 12 bases that match TRBD2. V was pared by 0 bases and J by 3 bases, with 6 bases of the junction left unmatched. Looked up from germline, CDR1 is LGHNA and CDR2 is YNFKEQ. The CDR3 is 17 residues long. The CDR3 loop reads CASSQDRLAGDGYEQYF. CDR3 nucleotide sequence: TGTGCCAGCAGCCAAGATCGACTAGCGGGAGACGGCTACGAGCAGTACTTC.

This chain uses TRBV4-1 with TRBJ1-5; 8 positions agree with TRBD1. J gave up 4 bases and V 4 bases, and 12 bases lay outside the gene matches. CDR3 length: 17 residues. Per the germline V gene, CDR1 is MGHRA and CDR2 is YSYEKL. In DNA form, the CDR3 reads TGCGCCAGCAGCCTCCAAGTCGCCGGGACAGGTAATCAGCCCCAGCATTTT. It encodes CASSLQVAGTGNQPQHF.

The V call is TRBV9, the J call TRBJ1-2, with D maybe TRBD1 (5 bases). The CDR3 is 15 residues long. V was clipped by 0 bases and J by 0 bases, with 9 bases between them. Looked up from germline, CDR1 is SGDLS and CDR2 is YYNGEE. In DNA form, the CDR3 reads TGTGCCAGCAGCGTAGACGGGGGAGCTAACTATGGCTACACCTTC. Translation gives CASSVDGGANYGYTF.

The V call is TRBV6-5, the J call TRBJ2-3, with TRBD2 matching 15 bases. The CDR3 extends over 15 amino acids. CDR1 MNHEY and CDR2 SVGAGI come from the germline V gene. J gave up 7 bases and V 7 bases, and 6 bases lay outside the gene matches. This CDR3 reads CASIPGTSGGYTQYF. The CDR3 DNA reads TGTGCCAGCATCCCCGGGACTAGCGGGGGGTATACGCAGTATTTT.

This clonotype was recorded at least ten times. The chain is built from TRBV28 and TRBJ2-3; the match to TRBD2 covers 13 bases. Germline CDR1 reads MDHEN; CDR2 reads SYDVKM. The ends lost 7 bases at V and 6 bases at J; junction bases unmatched: 4. The CDR3 contains 14 residues. The CDR3, as DNA: TGTGCCAGCACCGGACTAGCGGGAGTGGATACGCAGTATTTT. Its protein product is CASTGLAGVDTQYF.

The chain carries TRBV20-1 and TRBJ2-1; a weak D match, TRBD1 (5 bases). V was shortened by 3 bases and J by 13 bases, with 22 bases between the two germline ends. From germline, CDR1 is DFQATT and CDR2 SNEGSKA (reference sequence). This CDR3 has 14 residues. The DNA of the CDR3 is TGCAGTGCTAGTTTCAGGGCCTTTCAAGAGACCCAGTTCTTC. Translating gives CSASFRAFQETQFF.

This clonotype appeared many times. V gene TRBV28 combines with J gene TRBJ2-7; 9 bases line up with TRBD1. Germline V CDR1 and CDR2: MDHEN, SYDVKM. Germline trimming cut 3 bases from V and 3 bases from J; bases unmatched to any gene: 3. The CDR3 extends over 14 amino acids. The CDR3 DNA sequence: TGTGCCAGCAGTTTTGTGACAGGGGGCTACGAGCAGTACTTC. Protein: CASSFVTGGYEQYF.

This chain links TRBV20-1 with TRBJ2-3, with TRBD2 identical over 14 bases. The germline CDR1 and CDR2 sequences are DFQATT and SNEGSKA (reference sequence). The V and J ends lost 3 bases and 4 bases, in that order; junction bases with no gene match: 12. The CDR3 loop spans 18 amino acids. This chain's CDR3 is CSASPGGLAGVEADTQYF. The CDR3 DNA reads as TGCAGTGCTAGCCCCGGGGGACTAGCGGGGGTTGAAGCAGATACGCAGTATTTT.

The chain carries TRBV4-2 and TRBJ1-2; TRBD1 aligns across 7 bases. There are 15 residues in the CDR3. Trimming removed 0 bases from V and 9 bases from J; junction bases left unmatched: 10. Germline V gene data show CDR1 as LGHNA and CDR2 as YNFKEQ. Here the CDR3 reads CASSQDGGQSMSYTF. The CDR3, as DNA: TGTGCCAGCAGCCAAGATGGGGGACAGAGTATGAGCTACACCTTC.

There are a few counts of this clonotype. This sequence joins TRBV7-2 and TRBJ1-4, with 7 positions matching TRBD1. CDR3 length equals 17 residues. Germline CDR1 and CDR2: SGHTA and FQGNSA. V was pared by 4 bases and J by 4 bases, with 12 bases of the junction left unmatched. CDR3 amino acids: CASSYMPEGTDNEKLFF. The CDR3 DNA sequence: TGTGCCAGCAGCTATATGCCCGAAGGGACAGATAATGAAAAACTGTTTTTT.

This clonotype was found a few times. J is TRBJ2-1 and V is TRBV2, with 10 bases that match TRBD1. The CDR3 is made up of 15 amino acids. Losses at the gene ends were 6 bases for V and 10 bases for J; bases not matched to a gene: 12. Per germline, CDR1 SNHLY and CDR2 FYNNEI. The CDR3 coding sequence is TGTGCCAGCAGGACCGGGACAGGGGTCAAGGGGGAGCAGTTCTTC. It codes for CASRTGTGVKGEQFF.

This clonotype was counted at least ten times. The V gene is TRBV7-2, the J gene TRBJ2-3; no clear D. V lost 2 bases to trimming and J lost 0 bases, with 9 bases between them. The germline gives CDR1 SGHTA, CDR2 FQGNSA. The CDR3 sequence is 15 residues long. CDR3 amino acids: CASSLLTYSTDTQYF. The CDR3 bases are TGTGCCAGCAGCTTACTAACCTATAGCACAGATACGCAGTATTTT.

This sequence joins TRBV28 and TRBJ2-1; D is unresolved. Germline values: CDR1 MDHEN, CDR2 SYDVKM. V lost 6 bases and J lost 5, with 14 bases in between. This CDR3 spans 14 amino acids. Written as DNA, the CDR3 is TGTGCCAGCAGGCAACCGGGCCCAAACAATGAGCAGTTCTTC. The encoded protein is CASRQPGPNNEQFF.

In its sample, this clonotype was seen a few times. The chain recombines TRBV20-1 with TRBJ1-5, with D possibly matching TRBD1 (6 bases). The V gene lost 6 bases and the J gene lost 4 bases, with 10 bases spanning the gap. CDR3 size: 12 residues. The germline gives CDR1 DFQATT, CDR2 SNEGSKA (reference sequence). The CDR3 DNA follows: TGCAGTGCCAATGGACAGAATCAGCCCCAGCATTTT. Translating it yields CSANGQNQPQHF.

This chain joins TRBV6-1 and TRBJ2-3; 10 positions agree with TRBD2. The CDR3 runs to 16 residues. The trim removed 10 bases at V and 3 bases at J, leaving 13 bases unmatched. In germline, CDR1 is MNHNS, CDR2 SASEGT. DNA for the CDR3: TGTGCCACCCAGAGAGTAGCGGGGGGCCTTACAGATACGCAGTATTTT. Translated: CATQRVAGGLTDTQYF.

This chain uses TRBV5-1 with TRBJ2-3, with D tentatively TRBD1 (6 bases). The germline gives CDR1 SGHRS, CDR2 YFSETQ. The CDR3 sequence is 13 residues long. V was pared by 4 bases and J by 5 bases, with 11 bases between. CDR3 protein: CASSASRGDTQYF. The CDR3 DNA reads TGCGCCAGCAGCGCAAGCAGGGGAGATACGCAGTATTTT.

This clonotype was recorded only once. The rearrangement uses TRBV4-2 and TRBJ1-1, with 8 bases aligning to TRBD1. The CDR3 length is 15 residues. V shed 5 bases and J 6 bases; nucleotides not matched to a gene: 11. Per the germline V gene, CDR1 is LGHNA and CDR2 is YNFKEQ. CDR3 sequence (DNA): TGTGCCAGCAGCAAAGGAGACAGGGGAAGGCCTGAAGCTTTCTTT. This sequence encodes CASSKGDRGRPEAFF.

This clonotype was seen at least ten times. The rearrangement uses TRBV13 and TRBJ2-7; the D gene is possibly TRBD2 (6 bases). This CDR3 is 15 amino acids long. Trimming took 1 base from V and 3 from J, leaving 13 bases between them. Germline V gives CDR1 PRHDT, CDR2 FYEKMQ (reference sequence). The DNA of the CDR3 is TGTGCCAGCAGCTTAGCGTCCAGCGGGCTCTACGAGCAGTACTTC. This gives the protein CASSLASSGLYEQYF.

This clonotype was seen a few times. The rearrangement uses TRBV7-2 and TRBJ1-5; tentatively, D is TRBD1 (6 bases). Germline values: CDR1 SGHTA, CDR2 FQGNSA. The CDR3 covers 15 residues. V was trimmed by 1 base and J by 1 base, leaving 8 bases between them. The CDR3 here is CASSLVGQSNQPQHF. CDR3 bases: TGTGCCAGCAGCTTAGTCGGACAGAGCAATCAGCCCCAGCATTTT. Together with reference TRBV7-2 and TRBJ1-5, the CDR3 gives the full variable domain: GAGVSQSPSNKVTEKGKDVELRCDPISGHTALYWYRQSLGQGLEFLIYFQGNSAPDKSGLPSDRFSAERTGGSVSTLTIQRTQQEDSAVYLCASSLVGQSNQPQHFGDGTRLSIL.

The chain employs TRBV12-3 or TRBV12-4 and TRBJ1-2; tentatively, D is TRBD1 (5 bases). The V end was cut by 7 bases, the J end by 7 bases, with 13 bases between. The CDR3 contains 12 residues. The CDR3 region is CASKAGEGGYTF. The CDR3 bases are TGTGCCAGCAAGGCGGGGGAAGGTGGCTACACCTTC.

V is TRBV11-2 and J is TRBJ2-1, with 8 positions matching TRBD2. V was clipped by 3 bases and J by 7 bases; unmatched bases: 5. This CDR3 spans 14 amino acids. CDR1 SGHAT and CDR2 FQNNGV come from the germline V gene. The CDR3 DNA reads TGTGCCAGCAGCTTCCGAGCGGGGGCGAATGAGCAGTTCTTC. Protein product: CASSFRAGANEQFF.

This chain uses TRBV7-9 with TRBJ2-1; weak D call: TRBD2 (5 bases). Trimming took off 3 bases at V and 0 bases at J, with 18 bases between the two ends. This CDR3 has 18 residues. Germline-derived CDR1 and CDR2 are SEHNR and FQNEAQ (reference sequence). CDR3 nucleotides: TGTGCCAGCAGCTTTTTTGGGTGGCGGGCCCGCTCCTACAATGAGCAGTTCTTC. Encoded protein: CASSFFGWRARSYNEQFF.

The rearrangement links TRBV3-1 to TRBJ2-7; 10 nucleotides match TRBD2. V shed 1 base, J shed 3 bases, and the junction held 9 bases outside the gene matches. The germline CDR1 and CDR2 sequences are LGHDT and YNNKEL (reference sequence). CDR3 length: 17 residues. The DNA of the CDR3 is TGTGCCAGCAGCCAAGGAGTGGCACTAGCGGGGTTCTACGAGCAGTACTTC. It codes for CASSQGVALAGFYEQYF.

This clonotype was counted at least ten times. The chain uses TRBV7-9 and TRBJ2-1; no clear D. This CDR3 spans 12 amino acids. The germline V gene encodes CDR1 SEHNR and CDR2 FQNEAQ (reference sequence). V was shortened by 5 bases and J by 4 bases, with 6 bases between the two germline ends. Written as DNA, the CDR3 is TGTGCCAGCAGCAGCCAGTACAATGAGCAGTTCTTC. It translates to CASSSQYNEQFF.

The rearrangement joins TRBV29-1 to TRBJ2-1, with 7 bases that match TRBD2. CDR1 is SQVTM, CDR2 ANQGSEA, per germline. V trimming: 2 bases; J trimming: 3 bases; junction bases outside the gene matches: 4. This CDR3 contains 14 residues. The CDR3, as DNA: TGCAGCGTTGAACTCCCGGGAGGCTACAATGAGCAGTTCTTC. Translation gives CSVELPGGYNEQFF.

This clonotype has a handful of counts. V and J are TRBV15 and TRBJ2-3, with D unclear. CDR1 and CDR2 from the germline V gene are LNHNV and YYDKDF (reference sequence). Between the trimmed V and J ends, which lost 9 bases and 0 bases, there was a span of 13 bases. The length of the CDR3 is 14 residues. This CDR3 is CATTLFSSTDTQYF. CDR3 sequence (DNA): TGTGCCACTACCCTTTTCTCTAGCACAGATACGCAGTATTTT.

The V and J genes are TRBV4-2 and TRBJ2-5, with 10 bases identical to TRBD2. TRBJ2-7 matches the DNA end more closely, so the J call is doubtful. CDR3 size: 16 residues. The germline V gene encodes CDR1 LGHNA and CDR2 YNFKEQ. Written as DNA, the CDR3 is TGTGCCAGCAGCCATACCGGGACTAGCGCTTACTACGAGCAGTACTTC. Its translation: CASSHTGTSAYYEQYF.

The chain recombines TRBV6-5 with TRBJ2-1; the match to TRBD2 covers 14 bases. After removal of 2 bases from V and 10 bases from J, the junction contained 10 bases not matched to a gene. The germline V gene encodes CDR1 MNHEY and CDR2 SVGAGI. This CDR3 is built from 17 residues. CDR3 bases: TGTGCCAGCAGTTACCCAGCCGGGACTAGCGGGAGAGGCGAGCAGTTCTTC. Protein: CASSYPAGTSGRGEQFF.

This clonotype was picked up a small number of times. This sequence joins TRBV20-1 and TRBJ2-1, with a tentative D call TRBD2 (6 bases). From germline, CDR1 is DFQATT and CDR2 SNEGSKA (reference sequence). This CDR3 spans 13 amino acids. Trimming stripped 3 bases from V and 7 bases from J, with 13 bases between. CDR3 DNA: TGCAGTGCTAGGAGCGGGCCGGAAAATGAGCAGTTCTTC. Protein sequence: CSARSGPENEQFF.

This clonotype was picked up a small number of times. V and J are TRBV2 and TRBJ2-3; tentatively, D is TRBD2 (6 bases). The CDR3 is made up of 20 amino acids. V was pared by 3 bases and J by 4 bases, with 29 bases between. Germline-derived CDR1 and CDR2 are SNHLY and FYNNEI. CDR3 DNA: TGTGCCAGCAGTGACTTGGGCCTAGCGCTACCCTCCCTGAAGGCAGATACGCAGTATTTT. It codes for CASSDLGLALPSLKADTQYF.

The chain uses TRBV11-3 and TRBJ2-3; D tentatively fits TRBD1 or TRBD2 (5 bases each). The germline CDR1 and CDR2 sequences are SGHNT and YENEEA. V lost 0 bases to trimming and J lost 6 bases, with 13 bases between them. The CDR3 runs to 15 residues. As DNA, the CDR3 is TGTGCCAGCAGCTTAGATTGGGGGTCTCACGATACGCAGTATTTT. Protein product: CASSLDWGSHDTQYF.

The chain couples TRBV5-1 to TRBJ2-7, with TRBD2 matching 9 bases. The junction had 14 bases not matched to a gene; V was cut back by 0 bases and J by 4 bases. The CDR3 is 18 amino acids. Germline V lookup: CDR1 SGHRS, CDR2 YFSETQ. CDR3 coding DNA: TGCGCCAGCAGCTTGGGGGCTAGCGGGACCACGGACCGTTACGAGCAGTACTTC. Residues: CASSLGASGTTDRYEQYF. The complete variable domain, with remaining parts taken from reference TRBV5-1 and TRBJ2-7, reads KAGVTQTPRYLIKTRGQQVTLSCSPISGHRSVSWYQQTPGQGLQFLFEYFSETQRNKGNFPGRFSGRQFSNSRSEMNVSTLELGDSALYLCASSLGASGTTDRYEQYFGPGTRLTVT.